These T cell receptor beta chains were read from a single sample in a study of OX40 agonist ivuxolimab in advanced cancers. Method: immunoSEQ multiplex PCR; TCRdb's copy keeps in-frame clones and lacks some. The top ten clones hold roughly a fifth of a sample with about 30,000 clones, roughly 79% of them seen once. The specimen comprised CD4+ or CD8+ T cells sorted from blood, sampled in a trial of the OX40 agonist ivuxolimab. The receptors stem from an adult with an advanced solid tumor such as melanoma, head and neck, liver or kidney cancer. Both conserved end residues are part of each CDR3. The order of the fields is clone size, J gene, V gene, CDR3 protein. A clone size is listed for some rows: how often the clone was seen (once, few, many), or a class if it is expanded.

clone_size: NA
j_call: TRBJ2-4
v_call: TRBV5-4
cdr3_aa: CASSLWGNIQYF

clone_size: NA
j_call: TRBJ1-1
v_call: TRBV6-5
cdr3_aa: CASSRDREERRAFF

clone_size: NA
j_call: TRBJ1-6
v_call: TRBV7-2
cdr3_aa: CASSLGVRSPLHF

clone_size: NA
j_call: TRBJ2-7
v_call: TRBV7-2
cdr3_aa: CASSWTGTSGSYEQYF

clone_size: NA
j_call: TRBJ1-1
v_call: TRBV30
cdr3_aa: CAWWGNTEAFF

clone_size: NA
j_call: TRBJ1-2
v_call: TRBV5-4
cdr3_aa: CASSTGTAFGGYTF

clone_size: NA
j_call: TRBJ2-3
v_call: TRBV5-1
cdr3_aa: CASSWTSGRVADTQYF

clone_size: NA
j_call: TRBJ1-2
v_call: TRBV6-5
cdr3_aa: CASSSAGRGPDGYTF

clone_size: NA
j_call: TRBJ2-3
v_call: TRBV10-3
cdr3_aa: CAISEPGGADTQYF

clone_size: NA
j_call: TRBJ2-5
v_call: TRBV7-9
cdr3_aa: CASSRGQGETQYF

clone_size: NA
j_call: TRBJ1-1
v_call: TRBV6-5
cdr3_aa: CASGIGGQGGTEAFF

clone_size: NA
j_call: TRBJ1-6
v_call: TRBV28
cdr3_aa: CASSFGDYNNSPLHF

clone_size: few
j_call: TRBJ1-2
v_call: TRBV7-8
cdr3_aa: CASSLTGIGYTF

clone_size: NA
j_call: TRBJ2-7
v_call: TRBV21-1
cdr3_aa: CASPEGVPYEQYF

clone_size: NA
j_call: TRBJ2-5
v_call: TRBV9
cdr3_aa: CASSVMAGQTQYF

clone_size: NA
j_call: TRBJ1-5
v_call: TRBV2
cdr3_aa: CASSEALRVNQPQHF

clone_size: NA
j_call: TRBJ1-2
v_call: TRBV5-3
cdr3_aa: CARSSQDGYTF